The TCR beta chain under discussion was sequenced for a study of blood T cells in healthy people across ages. The V gene lost 6 bases and the J gene lost 5 bases, with 17 bases spanning the gap. The CDR3 runs to 14 residues. Germline V gene sequence: CDR1 MDHEN, CDR2 SYDVKM. Then a second PCR, running roughly 7 to 11 cycles, was carried out with a sample-barcoded 5' primer and a J-beta primer mix. TCRdb passed the 5' RACE reads through MiXCR, listing each CDR3 protein once. Of over a million distinct CDR3 sequences in the sample, more than 35% were seen once. The source material was blood. This chain connects TRBV28 to TRBJ2-7, with TRBD2 as a possible D gene (6 bases). This TCR was sampled from an older woman in good health. CDR3 sequence reads: CASSLIGPGDEQYF. CDR3 bases: TGTGCCAGCAGCCTTATTGGACCGGGGGACGAGCAGTACTTC.